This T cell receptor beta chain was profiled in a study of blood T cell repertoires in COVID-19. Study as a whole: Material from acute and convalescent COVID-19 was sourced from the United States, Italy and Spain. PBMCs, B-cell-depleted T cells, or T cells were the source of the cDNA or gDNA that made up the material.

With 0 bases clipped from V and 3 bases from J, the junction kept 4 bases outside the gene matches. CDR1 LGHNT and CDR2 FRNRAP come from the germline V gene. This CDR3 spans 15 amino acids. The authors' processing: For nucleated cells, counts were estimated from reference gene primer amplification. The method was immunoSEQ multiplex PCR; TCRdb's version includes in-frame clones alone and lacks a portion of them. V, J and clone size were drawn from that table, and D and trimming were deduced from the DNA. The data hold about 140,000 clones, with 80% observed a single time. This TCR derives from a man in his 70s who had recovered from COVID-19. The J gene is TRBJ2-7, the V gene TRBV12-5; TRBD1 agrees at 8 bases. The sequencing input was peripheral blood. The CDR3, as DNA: TGTGCTAGTGGTTTGGTCGGACAGGGATTCTACGAGCAGTACTTC. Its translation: CASGLVGQGFYEQYF.